The 25 T cell receptor beta chains listed next were all sequenced from one sample in a study of PD-1 blockade in classical Hodgkin lymphoma. Time point noted: cycle 4 day 1 (C4D1), after more than five weeks of nivolumab. Every one of the patients relapsed after autologous stem cell transplantation (brentuximab vedotin exposure was variable). Magnetic depletion of unwanted cells isolated CD4+ T cells from thawed PBMCs. Clones were sequenced by immunoSEQ multiplex PCR, and TCRdb holds only the in-frame ones, with some missing. The sample gives about 30,000 clones, around 84% of which show up once; approximately 0.82% is in the top ten. The sample here was CD4+ T cells from blood, taken before the fourth cycle of nivolumab. The receptors stem from a human donor with classical Hodgkin lymphoma.

The rearrangement joins TRBV7-9 to TRBJ1-2; no reliable D call. The CDR3 totals 12 residues. Trimming shortened V by 3 bases and J by 0 bases, and 2 bases separated the two germline ends. Per germline, CDR1 SEHNR and CDR2 FQNEAQ (reference sequence). The CDR3 nucleotides are TGTGCCAGCAGCTTGACTAACTATGGCTACACCTTC. Its translation: CASSLTNYGYTF. The full variable domain, rest sourced from reference TRBV7-9 and TRBJ1-2, is DTGVSQNPRHKITKRGQNVTFRCDPISEHNRLYWYRQTLGQGPEFLTYFQNEAQLEKSRLLSDRFSAERPKGSFSTLEIQRTEQGDSAMYLCASSLTNYGYTFGSGTRLTVV.

CDR3 in amino acids: CASSLALGWVSYEQYF. The CDR3 nucleotides read TGTGCCAGCAGCTTGGCCCTGGGGTGGGTCTCCTACGAGCAGTACTTC. The rearrangement uses TRBV5-5 and TRBJ2-7; unclear D gene. Germline-derived CDR1 and CDR2 are SGHKS and YYEKEE (reference sequence). Between the trimmed V and J ends, which lost 0 bases and 0 bases, there was a span of 13 bases. The CDR3 sequence is 16 residues long. Filled out from reference TRBV5-5 and TRBJ2-7, the complete variable domain reads DAGVTQSPTHLIKTRGQQVTLRCSPISGHKSVSWYQQVLGQGPQFIFQYYEKEERGRGNFPDRFSARQFPNYSSELNVNALLLGDSALYLCASSLALGWVSYEQYFGPGTRLTVT.

The chain is built from TRBV10-1 and TRBJ1-2; D ambiguous. V dropped 10 bases and J dropped 5 bases, with 23 bases sitting between them. The CDR3 sequence is 15 residues long. Germline CDR1 is WNHNN and CDR2 is SYGVQD (reference sequence). The CDR3 nucleotides are TGCGCCACCGGCGGCATGCGCCGGGCACGGTATGGCTACACCTTC. Protein: CATGGMRRARYGYTF.

In this sample, this clone turned up a few times. This chain links TRBV4-2 with TRBJ1-3; D not certain. Germline values: CDR1 LGHNA, CDR2 YNFKEQ. CDR3 length: 16 amino acids. Between the trimmed V and J ends, which lost 0 bases and 0 bases, there was a span of 9 bases. CDR3 sequence: CASSQEDSSSGNTIYF. CDR3 nucleotide sequence: TGTGCCAGCAGCCAAGAGGACTCTTCCTCTGGAAACACCATATATTTT.

The J gene is TRBJ1-1, the V gene TRBV5-4, with D uncertain. Germline CDR1 and CDR2: SGHNT and YYREEE (reference sequence). The CDR3 sequence is 15 residues long. With 1 base removed from V and 0 bases from J, the gap between germline ends came to 10 bases. CDR3 region: CASSLLGQMNTEAFF. The CDR3 DNA follows: TGTGCCAGCAGCTTGCTGGGCCAGATGAACACTGAAGCTTTCTTT.

The genes are TRBV9 and TRBJ2-3; D possibly corresponds to TRBD2 (6 bases). This CDR3 contains 14 residues. Germline V gene data show CDR1 as SGDLS and CDR2 as YYNGEE. Trimming took 2 bases from V and 6 from J, leaving 13 bases between them. The CDR3 reads CASSVGTVKDTQYF. The DNA of the CDR3 is TGTGCCAGCAGCGTGGGGACTGTGAAGGATACGCAGTATTTT.

This clone was observed a single time. This chain joins TRBV19 and TRBJ1-5; D is possibly TRBD1 (6 bases). The germline CDR1 and CDR2 sequences are LNHDA and SQIVND (reference sequence). V lost 1 base, J lost 2 bases, and 9 bases lay in between. The CDR3 extends over 15 amino acids. The CDR3 DNA is TGTGCCAGTAGTATAGGACAGGTCCGCAATCAGCCCCAGCATTTT. Translating it yields CASSIGQVRNQPQHF. The whole variable domain, filled in from reference TRBV19 and TRBJ1-5, reads DGGITQSPKYLFRKEGQNVTLSCEQNLNHDAMYWYRQDPGQGLRLIYYSQIVNDFQKGDIAEGYSVSREKKESFPLTVTSAQKNPTAFYLCASSIGQVRNQPQHFGDGTRLSIL.

The genes are TRBV7-9 and TRBJ2-7, with 10 bases fitting TRBD1. CDR3 length: 15 residues. Germline V lookup: CDR1 SEHNR, CDR2 FQNEAQ (reference sequence). V lost 7 bases to trimming and J lost 2 bases; unmatched junction nucleotides: 8. The CDR3 DNA follows: TGTGCCAGCACGACAGGGGGCGCGCAGGCCTACGAGCAGTACTTC. Translated, it gives CASTTGGAQAYEQYF. The variable domain in full, completed from reference TRBV7-9 and TRBJ2-7, reads DTGVSQNPRHKITKRGQNVTFRCDPISEHNRLYWYRQTLGQGPEFLTYFQNEAQLEKSRLLSDRFSAERPKGSFSTLEIQRTEQGDSAMYLCASTTGGAQAYEQYFGPGTRLTVT.

This clone was recorded once. This chain links TRBV7-9 with TRBJ2-5; 11 bases agree with TRBD1. The CDR3 spans 13 residues. V shed 8 bases and J 5 bases; nucleotides not matched to a gene: 4. Germline CDR1 SEHNR, CDR2 FQNEAQ (reference sequence). Here the CDR3 reads CASGTGGLETQYF. As DNA, the CDR3 is TGTGCCAGCGGGACAGGGGGTCTGGAGACCCAGTACTTC.

The V gene is TRBV10-3, the J gene TRBJ1-3; unclear D gene. The V end was cut by 6 bases, the J end by 0 bases, with 9 bases between. Germline V gene sequence: CDR1 ENHRY, CDR2 SYGVKD. This CDR3 is built from 14 residues. The CDR3 DNA reads as TGTGCCATCAGCTCTGGTCCCTCTGGAAACACCATATATTTT. It translates to CAISSGPSGNTIYF.

The chain links TRBV5-6 to TRBJ2-3; 7 bases fit TRBD2. This CDR3 spans 16 amino acids. The V and J ends lost 4 bases and 2 bases, in that order; junction bases with no gene match: 10. The germline gives CDR1 SGHDT, CDR2 YYEEEE. The CDR3 here is CASSLPASGLTDTQYF. DNA of the CDR3: TGTGCCAGCAGCCTCCCGGCTAGCGGTCTCACAGATACGCAGTATTTT.

V is TRBV19 and J is TRBJ2-3; D gene unclear. The CDR3 spans 13 residues. Germline V gene lookup returns CDR1 LNHDA and CDR2 SQIVND (reference sequence). With 7 bases removed from V and 2 bases from J, the gap between germline ends came to 10 bases. Written as DNA, the CDR3 is TGTGCCAGTACTACGATCTACACAGATACGCAGTATTTT. Amino acid sequence: CASTTIYTDTQYF. Variable domain in full (rest from reference TRBV19 and TRBJ2-3): DGGITQSPKYLFRKEGQNVTLSCEQNLNHDAMYWYRQDPGQGLRLIYYSQIVNDFQKGDIAEGYSVSREKKESFPLTVTSAQKNPTAFYLCASTTIYTDTQYFGPGTRLTVL.

This rearrangement joins TRBV6-6 to TRBJ1-5; tentative D call: TRBD1 (5 bases). V was clipped by 5 bases and J by 3 bases, with 8 bases between them. The CDR3 spans 13 residues. Germline V CDR1 and CDR2: MNHNY, SVGAGI (reference sequence). The DNA of the CDR3 is TGTGCCAGCAGTAAAGGGGCCAATCAGCCCCAGCATTTT. As protein: CASSKGANQPQHF.

The chain uses TRBV30 and TRBJ1-2; D remains ambiguous. V dropped 1 base and J dropped 8 bases, with 11 bases sitting between them. The CDR3 has 12 residues. CDR1 is GTSNPN, CDR2 SVGIG, per germline (reference sequence). As DNA, the CDR3 is TGTGCCTGGAGTGGAGAGGTAGGAGGCTACACCTTC. This sequence encodes CAWSGEVGGYTF.

The chain joins TRBV7-8 to TRBJ1-5; D possibly corresponds to TRBD1 (5 bases). V was trimmed by 1 base and J by 1 base, leaving 8 bases between them. The germline V gene has CDR1 SGHVS and CDR2 FQNEAQ. This CDR3 is built from 15 residues. Written as DNA, the CDR3 is TGTGCCAGCAGCTTAGGGGGGGAAAGCAATCAGCCCCAGCATTTT. It codes for CASSLGGESNQPQHF.

The chain recombines TRBV4-2 with TRBJ1-3; D unclear. Germline loops: CDR1 LGHNA, CDR2 YNFKEQ. The CDR3 loop spans 17 amino acids. With 3 bases removed from V and 3 bases from J, the gap between germline ends came to 18 bases. In nucleotides, the CDR3 is TGTGCCAGCAGCCACCTCCCGGACCCCTTGTTTGGAAACACCATATATTTT. Translating gives CASSHLPDPLFGNTIYF.

The chain recombines TRBV7-9 with TRBJ2-7, with TRBD1 identical over 7 bases. Germline CDR1 SEHNR, CDR2 FQNEAQ (reference sequence). The CDR3 sequence is 13 residues long. Trimming removed 6 bases from V and 3 bases from J; junction bases left unmatched: 5. The CDR3 DNA reads TGTGCCAGCAGTCGGACAGGTTTCTACGAGCAGTACTTC. This codes for CASSRTGFYEQYF. Variable domain in full (rest from reference TRBV7-9 and TRBJ2-7): DTGVSQNPRHKITKRGQNVTFRCDPISEHNRLYWYRQTLGQGPEFLTYFQNEAQLEKSRLLSDRFSAERPKGSFSTLEIQRTEQGDSAMYLCASSRTGFYEQYFGPGTRLTVT.

The chain combines TRBV6-5 with TRBJ1-2; 10 nucleotides align to TRBD1. CDR1 is MNHEY and CDR2 is SVGAGI in the germline V gene. V was pared by 6 bases and J by 8 bases, with 9 bases of the junction left unmatched. The CDR3 consists of 14 residues. CDR3 coding DNA: TGTGCCAGCAGAGCCCCGACAGGGGGCGCCGGCTACACCTTC. Translating gives CASRAPTGGAGYTF.

The chain is built from TRBV9 and TRBJ2-1; 15 bases line up with TRBD2. V lost 0 bases and J lost 9; bases outside the gene matches: 10. There are 18 residues in the CDR3. Germline V lookup: CDR1 SGDLS, CDR2 YYNGEE. The CDR3 region has the DNA TGTGCCAGCAGCGTAGCCATAGCCCCGGGACTAGCGGGAGGTGAGCAGTTCTTC. This codes for CASSVAIAPGLAGGEQFF.

This clone showed up just once. This chain connects TRBV5-1 to TRBJ2-7; tentatively, D is TRBD1 (6 bases). There are 14 residues in the CDR3. Trimming pared 2 bases from V and 0 bases from J, leaving 9 bases between. Germline assignment: CDR1 SGHRS and CDR2 YFSETQ. The chain's CDR3 is CASSLTGSSYEQYF. CDR3 sequence (DNA): TGCGCCAGCAGCTTAACAGGGAGCTCCTACGAGCAGTACTTC. Together with reference TRBV5-1 and TRBJ2-7, the CDR3 gives the full variable domain: KAGVTQTPRYLIKTRGQQVTLSCSPISGHRSVSWYQQTPGQGLQFLFEYFSETQRNKGNFPGRFSGRQFSNSRSEMNVSTLELGDSALYLCASSLTGSSYEQYFGPGTRLTVT.

This sequence joins TRBV5-5 and TRBJ1-3; 7 nucleotides align to TRBD1. This CDR3 region has 15 residues. V shed 4 bases and J 4 bases; nucleotides not matched to a gene: 8. Germline V gene sequence: CDR1 SGHKS, CDR2 YYEKEE (reference sequence). In nucleotides, the CDR3 is TGTGCCAGCAGCACCGGGGACAGCAGGGGAAACACCATATATTTT. Its translation: CASSTGDSRGNTIYF.

V and J are TRBV7-2 and TRBJ2-1, with 12 positions matching TRBD2. CDR1 and CDR2 from the germline V gene are SGHTA and FQGNSA. V shed 2 bases, J shed 3 bases, and the junction held 8 bases outside the gene matches. The CDR3 totals 18 residues. CDR3 in DNA: TGTGCCAGCAGCTTACTAGCGGGGGGGCCTTTGAGCTACAATGAGCAGTTCTTC. It encodes CASSLLAGGPLSYNEQFF.

V gene TRBV7-2 combines with J gene TRBJ1-3; unclear D gene. This CDR3 has 15 amino acids. Trimming cost V 3 bases and J 4 bases, with 13 bases left between them. CDR1 is SGHTA and CDR2 is FQGNSA in the germline V gene. The CDR3 DNA follows: TGTGCCAGCAGCTTGGGGATAACCCTGGGAAACACCATATATTTT. It specifies CASSLGITLGNTIYF. Full variable domain (missing parts from reference TRBV7-2 and TRBJ1-3): GAGVSQSPSNKVTEKGKDVELRCDPISGHTALYWYRQSLGQGLEFLIYFQGNSAPDKSGLPSDRFSAERTGGSVSTLTIQRTQQEDSAVYLCASSLGITLGNTIYFGEGSWLTVV.

This clone occurred once. The chain joins TRBV2 to TRBJ1-3; 7 nucleotides match TRBD1. J was trimmed by 1 base and V by 5 bases; bases with no gene match: 2. This CDR3 comprises 14 residues. CDR1 and CDR2 from the germline V gene are SNHLY and FYNNEI. In nucleotides, the CDR3 is TGTGCCAGCAGTCGACAGGGATCTGGAAACACCATATATTTT. This gives the protein CASSRQGSGNTIYF.

The chain recombines TRBV6-5 with TRBJ1-2; D is uncertain. Germline V gene sequence: CDR1 MNHEY, CDR2 SVGAGI. The CDR3 extends over 15 amino acids. Trimming removed 5 bases at V and 2 bases at J, with 15 bases between. The CDR3 bases are TGTGCCAGCAGTCTCCGCCACAGAGTAAACTATGGCTACACCTTC. It is translated as CASSLRHRVNYGYTF.